These 10 T cell receptor beta chains originate from one sample sequenced in a study of OX40 agonist ivuxolimab in advanced cancers. The protocol was immunoSEQ multiplex PCR, while the TCRdb copy is restricted to in-frame clones and leaves out a portion. The data show 50,000 to 60,000 clones, 90% seen once. Here the sequenced sample was CD4+ or CD8+ T cells sorted from blood, taken in a trial of the OX40 agonist ivuxolimab. Receptor source: an adult with an advanced solid tumor such as melanoma, head and neck, liver or kidney cancer.

The chain carries TRBV4-2 and TRBJ2-2; 14 bases are shared with TRBD2. The CDR3 totals 19 residues. V lost 4 bases to trimming and J lost 0 bases; unmatched junction nucleotides: 7. Germline CDR1 LGHNA, CDR2 YNFKEQ. The CDR3 region has the DNA TGTGCCAGCAGCCTAAGGACTAGCGGGAGGCCGACGAACACCGGGGAGCTGTTTTTT. This gives the protein CASSLRTSGRPTNTGELFF.

The rearrangement joins TRBV10-2 to TRBJ2-7; D not resolved. Trimming removed 3 bases from V and 1 base from J, with 7 bases in between. The germline V gene has CDR1 WSHSY and CDR2 SAAADI. The CDR3 covers 13 residues. The CDR3 coding sequence is TGCGCCAGCAGTGAAATAGCATCCTACGAGCAGTACTTC. Translation: CASSEIASYEQYF.

Sample share makes this clone medium-sized. J is TRBJ2-7 and V is TRBV6-6; D is ambiguous. Trimming shortened V by 2 bases and J by 7 bases, and 9 bases separated the two germline ends. CDR1 and CDR2 (germline): MNHNY, SVGAGI (reference sequence). The CDR3 consists of 12 residues. In DNA form, the CDR3 reads TGTGCCAGCAGTTACCCCTCCATGGAGCAGTACTTC. Encoded protein: CASSYPSMEQYF.

This clone was seen only once. The chain combines TRBV2 with TRBJ2-7, with 7 bases fitting TRBD2. Germline loops: CDR1 SNHLY, CDR2 FYNNEI. Trimming removed 3 bases from V and 7 bases from J; junction bases left unmatched: 9. The CDR3 has 14 amino acids. CDR3 nucleotides: TGTGCCAGCAGTGAGAGTAGCGGGTCGCAAGAGCAGTACTTC. Translated: CASSESSGSQEQYF.

In its sample, this clone is medium-sized. The chain is built from TRBV25-1 and TRBJ1-3; TRBD1 agrees at 9 bases. Germline V gene lookup returns CDR1 MGHDK and CDR2 SYGVNS. Losses at the gene ends were 3 bases for V and 1 base for J; bases not matched to a gene: 4. This CDR3 has 16 amino acids. CDR3 in amino acids: CASSEGQGKSGNTIYF. Written as DNA, the CDR3 is TGTGCCAGCAGTGAGGGACAGGGAAAGTCTGGAAACACCATATATTTT. The full variable domain, rest sourced from reference TRBV25-1 and TRBJ1-3, is EADIYQTPRYLVIGTGKKITLECSQTMGHDKMYWYQQDPGMELHLIHYSYGVNSTEKGDLSSESTVSRIRTEHFPLTLESARPSHTSQYLCASSEGQGKSGNTIYFGEGSWLTVV.

The rearrangement joins TRBV5-1 to TRBJ2-1; 15 bases are shared with TRBD2. This CDR3 comprises 17 residues. The germline CDR1 and CDR2 sequences are SGHRS and YFSETQ. Trimming took 4 bases from V and 4 from J; bases not matched to a gene: 6. This CDR3 is CASSPGTSGGTYNEQFF. The CDR3 nucleotides read TGCGCCAGCAGCCCCGGGACTAGCGGGGGGACTTACAATGAGCAGTTCTTC.

The CDR3, as DNA: TGTGCCTGGAGCCTGGGACCGTTCTCTGGAAACACCATATATTTT. This encodes CAWSLGPFSGNTIYF. This chain links TRBV30 with TRBJ1-3; tentative D call: TRBD1 (5 bases). This CDR3 has 15 residues. Germline V gene sequence: CDR1 GTSNPN, CDR2 SVGIG (reference sequence). Trimming took 3 bases from V and 0 from J, leaving 12 bases between them.

This clone occurred a few times. The rearrangement joins TRBV9 to TRBJ2-1; TRBD1 matches 10 bases. Germline CDR1 SGDLS, CDR2 YYNGEE. With 0 bases clipped from V and 6 bases from J, the junction kept 3 bases outside the gene matches. This CDR3 is built from 15 residues. CDR3 nucleotide sequence: TGTGCCAGCAGCGTAGAAGGACAGGGGGGCAATGAGCAGTTCTTC. Amino acids: CASSVEGQGGNEQFF.

The V gene is TRBV9, the J gene TRBJ2-1; 9 nucleotides line up with TRBD1. The germline V gene has CDR1 SGDLS and CDR2 YYNGEE. The CDR3 totals 16 residues. After removal of 0 bases from V and 5 bases from J, the junction contained 6 bases not matched to a gene. For the CDR3, the DNA is TGTGCCAGCAGCGTAGGGACAGGGGATTGGGACAATGAGCAGTTCTTC. Translated, it gives CASSVGTGDWDNEQFF.

This sequence joins TRBV5-1 and TRBJ1-4, with D tentatively TRBD1 (5 bases). The germline V gene encodes CDR1 SGHRS and CDR2 YFSETQ. V lost 0 bases and J 9 bases, leaving 12 bases between the germline ends. The CDR3 sequence is 14 residues long. As DNA, the CDR3 is TGCGCCAGCAGCTTGGAGGAGGGGACGAAAAAACTGTTTTTT. Its translation is CASSLEEGTKKLFF.